This is a list of T cell receptor beta chains from one sample in a study of T cell clusters in autoimmune cytopenias. TCRdb re-called the multiplex PCR reads and catalogs CDR3 proteins one per entry, DNA excluded. The sample table includes 2,500 to 3,500 distinct CDR3 sequences. The sequenced sample consisted of peripheral blood. Receptors originate from a human donor with an autoimmune cytopenia or autoimmune hepatitis (not recorded which). Both conserved end residues are part of each CDR3. Clone size, where shown, is once, few, many, or a class for clones that have expanded.

CDR3 protein: CASSFGPDTQYF; J gene: TRBJ2-3; V gene: TRBV11-3; clone size: NA
CDR3 protein: CASSLSGTSWGYTF; J gene: TRBJ1-2; V gene: TRBV5-6; clone size: NA
CDR3 protein: CASSTQRNEQFF; J gene: TRBJ2-1; V gene: TRBV6-6; clone size: medium-sized
CDR3 protein: CASSLSYGGSTEAFF; J gene: TRBJ1-1; V gene: TRBV27; clone size: NA
CDR3 protein: CATSRRSGTVSTSFYGYTF; J gene: TRBJ1-2; V gene: TRBV15; clone size: NA
CDR3 protein: CASSLRPLYEQYF; J gene: TRBJ2-7; V gene: TRBV5-6; clone size: NA
CDR3 protein: CASSPRTGWNIQYF; J gene: TRBJ2-4; V gene: TRBV12-3/TRBV12-4; clone size: medium-sized
CDR3 protein: CASSLDGRPRGYNEQFF; J gene: TRBJ2-1; V gene: TRBV11-3; clone size: medium-sized
CDR3 protein: CASSQLAGGGYETQYF; J gene: TRBJ2-5; V gene: TRBV19; clone size: NA
CDR3 protein: CASSFLASGGDTYNEQFF; J gene: TRBJ2-1; V gene: TRBV13; clone size: NA
CDR3 protein: CASSEALFRRGGRETQYF; J gene: TRBJ2-5; V gene: TRBV6-1; clone size: NA
CDR3 protein: CASSISYSNYGYTF; J gene: TRBJ1-2; V gene: TRBV19; clone size: medium-sized
CDR3 protein: CASSIMGNQPQHF; J gene: TRBJ1-5; V gene: TRBV19; clone size: NA
CDR3 protein: CAWKRPATNEKLFF; J gene: TRBJ1-4; V gene: TRBV30; clone size: NA
CDR3 protein: CAWSPGTGGTEKLFF; J gene: TRBJ1-4; V gene: TRBV30; clone size: NA
CDR3 protein: CAISESRGTYEQYF; J gene: TRBJ2-7; V gene: TRBV10-3; clone size: NA
CDR3 protein: CASRIVGLLETQYF; J gene: TRBJ2-5; V gene: TRBV6-1; clone size: medium-sized
CDR3 protein: CASSYTGTGIGELFF; J gene: TRBJ2-2; V gene: TRBV6-5; clone size: large
CDR3 protein: CASSLGGNEQFF; J gene: TRBJ2-1; V gene: TRBV12-3/TRBV12-4; clone size: medium-sized
CDR3 protein: CASSSPGRGENIQYF; J gene: TRBJ2-4; V gene: TRBV19; clone size: NA
CDR3 protein: CASSYSTLQYEQYF; J gene: TRBJ2-7; V gene: TRBV6-2/TRBV6-3; clone size: medium-sized
CDR3 protein: CAGRTGDYGYTF; J gene: TRBJ1-2; V gene: TRBV10-3; clone size: NA
CDR3 protein: CASSKRGTGANVLTF; J gene: TRBJ2-6; V gene: TRBV11-3; clone size: NA
CDR3 protein: CATKDRGIYGYTF; J gene: TRBJ1-2; V gene: TRBV19; clone size: NA
CDR3 protein: CASSIDYGYTF; J gene: TRBJ1-2; V gene: TRBV5-6; clone size: medium-sized
CDR3 protein: CASSIRDTVYNEQFF; J gene: TRBJ2-1; V gene: TRBV19; clone size: medium-sized
CDR3 protein: CAWKGRAYYNSPLHF; J gene: TRBJ1-6; V gene: TRBV30; clone size: medium-sized
CDR3 protein: CAWSVSSGTGYDNQPQHF; J gene: TRBJ1-5; V gene: TRBV30; clone size: medium-sized
CDR3 protein: CASSPDRAKAFF; J gene: TRBJ1-1; V gene: TRBV18; clone size: NA
CDR3 protein: CASSLGGLAGPGEQFF; J gene: TRBJ2-1; V gene: TRBV11-3; clone size: medium-sized
CDR3 protein: CASSIWAGQTHEQYF; J gene: TRBJ2-7; V gene: TRBV19; clone size: medium-sized
CDR3 protein: CASSTGRSNTGELFF; J gene: TRBJ2-2; V gene: TRBV6-5; clone size: medium-sized
CDR3 protein: CASSYSMGRGGGYTF; J gene: TRBJ1-2; V gene: TRBV6-5; clone size: NA
CDR3 protein: CASSSEAGGAREAQYF; J gene: TRBJ2-5; V gene: TRBV11-3; clone size: medium-sized
CDR3 protein: CASSPRDRVNTEAFF; J gene: TRBJ1-1; V gene: TRBV12-3/TRBV12-4; clone size: NA
CDR3 protein: CASSEASEQFF; J gene: TRBJ2-1; V gene: TRBV6-5; clone size: medium-sized
CDR3 protein: CSARQGAGEQYF; J gene: TRBJ2-7; V gene: TRBV29-1; clone size: NA
CDR3 protein: CASTKEGGGEAFF; J gene: TRBJ1-1; V gene: TRBV5-6; clone size: medium-sized
CDR3 protein: CASSPAGVDYGYTF; J gene: TRBJ1-2; V gene: TRBV6-5; clone size: NA
CDR3 protein: CASSLGGYGYTF; J gene: TRBJ1-2; V gene: TRBV13; clone size: medium-sized
CDR3 protein: CASIKTSTDTQYF; J gene: TRBJ2-3; V gene: TRBV6-2/TRBV6-3; clone size: NA
CDR3 protein: CSVPGTGNYGYTF; J gene: TRBJ1-2; V gene: TRBV29-1; clone size: medium-sized
CDR3 protein: CASSFSGSYEQYF; J gene: TRBJ2-7; V gene: TRBV12-3/TRBV12-4; clone size: medium-sized
CDR3 protein: CASSNRGLSSPLHF; J gene: TRBJ1-6; V gene: TRBV12-3/TRBV12-4; clone size: medium-sized
CDR3 protein: CASSTQTPTGELFF; J gene: TRBJ2-2; V gene: TRBV19; clone size: NA
CDR3 protein: CASSYGDRPIGEQYF; J gene: TRBJ2-7; V gene: TRBV6-5; clone size: NA
CDR3 protein: CSGEPGQDNEQFF; J gene: TRBJ2-1; V gene: TRBV29-1; clone size: large